These T cell receptor beta chains were read from a single sample in a study of blood T cell repertoires in COVID-19. Using immunoSEQ multiplex PCR, the repertoire was profiled, and TCRdb retains in-frame clones only, with some absent. The sample includes 110,000 or so clones, 80% to 90% of them seen just once. Input material: peripheral blood. Receptors were obtained from an older man with active or convalescent COVID-19. Both conserved end residues are part of each CDR3. The order of the fields is V gene, clone size, J gene, D gene, CDR3 protein, CDR3 DNA. D genes are given only for firm matches. Expanded clones get a size class; other rows say once, few or many, or leave the size out.

v_call: TRBV5-1; clone_size: -; j_call: TRBJ1-1; d_call: -; cdr3_aa: CASSLVSGRWRTEAFF; cdr3_nt: TGCGCCAGCAGCTTGGTGTCAGGAAGGTGGAGGACTGAAGCTTTCTTT
v_call: TRBV19; clone_size: -; j_call: TRBJ2-3; d_call: -; cdr3_aa: CASSTLQGSVWDTQYF; cdr3_nt: TGTGCCAGTAGTACCTTACAGGGAAGCGTTTGGGATACGCAGTATTTT
v_call: TRBV6-5; clone_size: -; j_call: TRBJ2-7; d_call: -; cdr3_aa: CASSPNLGGEQYF; cdr3_nt: TGTGCCAGCAGTCCCAACCTAGGAGGGGAGCAGTACTTC
v_call: TRBV6-4; clone_size: -; j_call: TRBJ1-2; d_call: TRBD1; cdr3_aa: CASSSPGGGGYTF; cdr3_nt: TGTGCCAGCAGTTCCCCAGGGGGAGGTGGCTACACCTTC
v_call: TRBV11-2; clone_size: -; j_call: TRBJ2-1; d_call: -; cdr3_aa: CASSLDWTGTKGVHYNEQFF; cdr3_nt: TGTGCCAGCAGCTTAGATTGGACAGGGACTAAGGGGGTACATTACAATGAGCAGTTCTTC
v_call: TRBV20-1; clone_size: -; j_call: TRBJ2-3; d_call: TRBD2; cdr3_aa: CSASASGSATDTQYF; cdr3_nt: TGCAGTGCTAGTGCTAGCGGGAGTGCCACAGATACGCAGTATTTT
v_call: TRBV5-6; clone_size: -; j_call: TRBJ2-7; d_call: -; cdr3_aa: CASSSTGTRYEQYF; cdr3_nt: TGTGCCAGCAGCTCCACCGGGACTCGCTACGAGCAGTACTTC
v_call: TRBV28; clone_size: -; j_call: TRBJ1-1; d_call: TRBD1; cdr3_aa: CASSTPTGEIPTEAFF; cdr3_nt: TGTGCCAGCAGTACCCCGACAGGGGAGATCCCCACTGAAGCTTTCTTT
v_call: TRBV7-6; clone_size: -; j_call: TRBJ1-4; d_call: TRBD1; cdr3_aa: CASRPRDRGEKLFF; cdr3_nt: TGTGCCAGCAGGCCCCGGGACAGGGGGGAAAAACTGTTTTTT
v_call: TRBV19; clone_size: -; j_call: TRBJ2-2; d_call: -; cdr3_aa: CASSPGFEAGELFF; cdr3_nt: TGTGCCAGTTCTCCGGGGTTTGAAGCCGGGGAGCTGTTTTTT
v_call: TRBV7-6; clone_size: once; j_call: TRBJ2-7; d_call: TRBD2; cdr3_aa: CASSFNVWSGGEIEQYF; cdr3_nt: TGTGCCAGCAGCTTTAACGTGTGGTCGGGAGGGGAAATCGAGCAGTACTTC
v_call: TRBV19; clone_size: -; j_call: TRBJ2-3; d_call: TRBD1; cdr3_aa: CASTNLISTTGKSADTQYF; cdr3_nt: TGTGCCAGTACCAATCTGATTTCCACGACAGGGAAGAGCGCAGATACGCAGTATTTT
v_call: TRBV10-3; clone_size: -; j_call: TRBJ2-5; d_call: -; cdr3_aa: CAISVLPRGETQYF; cdr3_nt: TGTGCCATCAGTGTCCTACCGCGAGGGGAGACCCAGTACTTC
v_call: TRBV19; clone_size: -; j_call: TRBJ2-6; d_call: -; cdr3_aa: CATTPGAGSGANVLTF; cdr3_nt: TGTGCCACCACACCGGGAGCAGGTTCAGGGGCCAACGTCCTGACTTTC
v_call: TRBV19; clone_size: -; j_call: TRBJ2-3; d_call: TRBD1; cdr3_aa: CASSNPGQGHPDTQYF; cdr3_nt: TGTGCCAGTAGCAACCCGGGACAGGGACACCCAGATACGCAGTATTTT
v_call: TRBV15; clone_size: -; j_call: TRBJ2-7; d_call: TRBD2; cdr3_aa: CATSSKTAGGYEQYF; cdr3_nt: TGTGCCACCAGCTCCAAGACCGCGGGGGGCTACGAGCAGTACTTC
v_call: TRBV12-2; clone_size: once; j_call: TRBJ1-4; d_call: -; cdr3_aa: CASRSHIEFHIRDRVFHEKLFF; cdr3_nt: TGTGCAAGTCGCTCACATATTGAGTTCCACATCCGGGACAGGGTTTTTCATGAAAAACTGTTTTTT